This T cell receptor beta chain was found in a study of spatial heterogeneity in lung cancer. Study at large: Samples came from roughly 72 TRACERx patients with untreated early-stage lung cancer. Sequencing of follow-up PBMC samples took place when they were available, at a median of around 2 years after resection. Study-level points and caveats: At tumor resection, ubiquitous expanded TCRs were detected in blood more often than later.

In this sample, this clonotype turned up a few times. Its antigen is currently unknown. Documented time point: blood at routine non-recurrence follow-up after resection. Unsorted whole RNA samples from tumor, nontumor lung or frozen PBMC were sequenced. A unique molecular identifier was carried by every single TCR cDNA molecule. From the 5' RACE reads, TCRdb called clonotypes with MiXCR, one entry per CDR3 protein. The sample holds 45,000 to 65,000 distinct CDR3 sequences, 7.4% seen once. V was shortened by 5 bases and J by 10 bases, with 12 bases between the two germline ends. There are 13 residues in the CDR3. Germline V CDR1 and CDR2: SEHNR, FQNEAQ (reference sequence).

The receptor was isolated from a female donor with early-stage non-small cell lung cancer. The starting material was PBMCs, obtained at follow-up. The chain joins TRBV7-9 to TRBJ1-6; D not certain. The CDR3 DNA sequence: TGTGCCAGCAGCCCGCCAGCGGAGTCACCCCTCCACTTT. The encoded protein is CASSPPAESPLHF.